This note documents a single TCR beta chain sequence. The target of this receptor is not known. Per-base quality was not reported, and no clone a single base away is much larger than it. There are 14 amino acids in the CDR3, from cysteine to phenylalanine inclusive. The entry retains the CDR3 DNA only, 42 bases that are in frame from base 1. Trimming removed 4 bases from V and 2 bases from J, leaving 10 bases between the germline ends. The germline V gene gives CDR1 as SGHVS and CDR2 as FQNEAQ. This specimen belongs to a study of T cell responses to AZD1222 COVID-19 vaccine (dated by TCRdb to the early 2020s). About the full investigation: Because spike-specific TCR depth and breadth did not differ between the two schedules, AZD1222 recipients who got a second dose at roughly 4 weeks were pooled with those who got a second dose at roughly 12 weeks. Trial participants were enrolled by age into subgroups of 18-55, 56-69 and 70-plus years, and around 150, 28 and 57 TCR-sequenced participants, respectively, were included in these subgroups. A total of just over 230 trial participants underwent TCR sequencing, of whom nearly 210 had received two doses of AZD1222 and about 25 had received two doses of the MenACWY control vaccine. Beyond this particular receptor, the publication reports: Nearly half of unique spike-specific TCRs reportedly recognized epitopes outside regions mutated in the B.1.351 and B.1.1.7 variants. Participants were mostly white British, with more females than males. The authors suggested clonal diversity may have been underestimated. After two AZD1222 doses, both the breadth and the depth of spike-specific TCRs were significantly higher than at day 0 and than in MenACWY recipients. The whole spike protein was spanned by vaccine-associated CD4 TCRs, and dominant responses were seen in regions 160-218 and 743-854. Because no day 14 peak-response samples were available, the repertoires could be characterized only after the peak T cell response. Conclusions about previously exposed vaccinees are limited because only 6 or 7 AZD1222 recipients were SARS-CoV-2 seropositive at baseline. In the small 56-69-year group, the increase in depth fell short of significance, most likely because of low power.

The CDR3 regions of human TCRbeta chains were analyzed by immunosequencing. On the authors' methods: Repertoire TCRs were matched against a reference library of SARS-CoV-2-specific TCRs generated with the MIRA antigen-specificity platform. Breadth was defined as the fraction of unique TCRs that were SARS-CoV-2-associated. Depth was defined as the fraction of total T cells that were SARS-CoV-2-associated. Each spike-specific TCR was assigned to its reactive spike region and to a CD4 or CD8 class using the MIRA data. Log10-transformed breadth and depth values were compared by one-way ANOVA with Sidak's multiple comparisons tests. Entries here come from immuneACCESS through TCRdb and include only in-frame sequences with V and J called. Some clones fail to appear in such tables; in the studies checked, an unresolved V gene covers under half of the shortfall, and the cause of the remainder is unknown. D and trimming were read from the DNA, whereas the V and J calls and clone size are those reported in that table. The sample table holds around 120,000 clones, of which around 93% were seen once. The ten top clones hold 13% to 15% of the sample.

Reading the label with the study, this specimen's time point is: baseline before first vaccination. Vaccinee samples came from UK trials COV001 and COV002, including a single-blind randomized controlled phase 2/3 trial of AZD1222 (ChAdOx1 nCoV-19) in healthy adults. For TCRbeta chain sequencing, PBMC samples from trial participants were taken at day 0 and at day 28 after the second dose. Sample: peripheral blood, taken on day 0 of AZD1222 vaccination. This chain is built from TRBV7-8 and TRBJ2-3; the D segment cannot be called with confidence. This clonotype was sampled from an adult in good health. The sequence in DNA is TGTGCCAGCAGCTCCCGCTTTTTCACAGATACGCAGTATTTT. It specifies CASSSRFFTDTQYF.